The 31 T cell receptor beta chains in this list originate from one sample, sequenced in a study of T cell responses to AZD1222 COVID-19 vaccine. Here immunoSEQ multiplex PCR was the method, and the copy in TCRdb shows in-frame clones only, minus some. The sample contains about 96,000 clones, roughly 90% of which appear only once. The sample was peripheral blood, taken on day 0 of AZD1222 vaccination. Every receptor here comes from an adult in good health.

CDR3 protein: CASGGWVTDTQYF. The CDR3 DNA sequence: TGTGCCAGCGGAGGGTGGGTCACAGATACGCAGTATTTT. The chain combines TRBV28 with TRBJ2-3; maybe TRBD2 (6 bases). CDR3 size: 13 residues. Germline V gene lookup returns CDR1 MDHEN and CDR2 SYDVKM. The V end was cut by 8 bases, the J end by 2 bases, with 11 bases between. The whole variable domain, filled in from reference TRBV28 and TRBJ2-3, reads DVKVTQSSRYLVKRTGEKVFLECVQDMDHENMFWYRQDPGLGLRLIYFSYDVKMKEKGDIPEGYSVSREKKERFSLILESASTNQTSMYLCASGGWVTDTQYFGPGTRLTVL.

V gene TRBV30 combines with J gene TRBJ2-3, with TRBD2 as a possible D gene (5 bases). Trimming pared 5 bases from V and 0 bases from J, leaving 9 bases between. Germline CDR1 GTSNPN, CDR2 SVGIG (reference sequence). The CDR3 extends over 13 amino acids. The CDR3 DNA sequence: TGTGCCTGGGCGGGTGGTAGCACAGATACGCAGTATTTT. Translating gives CAWAGGSTDTQYF.

The chain combines TRBV5-5 with TRBJ2-7, with 11 nucleotides matching TRBD2. Germline CDR1 reads SGHKS; CDR2 reads YYEKEE (reference sequence). The CDR3 totals 15 residues. The ends lost 7 bases at V and 4 bases at J; junction bases unmatched: 10. CDR3 coding DNA: TGTGCCAGCGACTCCAGACTAGCGGGACCTTACGAGCAGTACTTC. The encoded protein is CASDSRLAGPYEQYF. Full variable domain (outside the CDR3, taken from reference TRBV5-5 and TRBJ2-7): DAGVTQSPTHLIKTRGQQVTLRCSPISGHKSVSWYQQVLGQGPQFIFQYYEKEERGRGNFPDRFSARQFPNYSSELNVNALLLGDSALYLCASDSRLAGPYEQYFGPGTRLTVT.

The rearrangement links TRBV9 to TRBJ2-6; tentative D call: TRBD2 (6 bases). Germline V CDR1 and CDR2: SGDLS, YYNGEE. CDR3 size: 20 residues. V shed 3 bases and J shed 0 bases, with 22 bases lying between them. CDR3 sequence: CASSGSSGEEGSSGANVLTF. DNA of the CDR3: TGTGCCAGCAGCGGGAGCTCGGGGGAGGAGGGGAGCTCTGGGGCCAACGTCCTGACTTTC.

The rearrangement links TRBV2 to TRBJ2-7, with 7 bases matching TRBD1. The V and J ends lost 6 bases and 0 bases, in that order; junction bases with no gene match: 2. Germline CDR1 SNHLY, CDR2 FYNNEI. The CDR3 is 13 residues long. The CDR3 sequence: CASSDRDSYEQYF. The CDR3 region has the DNA TGTGCCAGCAGCGACAGGGACTCCTACGAGCAGTACTTC.

The chain employs TRBV28 and TRBJ1-3; D gene uncertain. The CDR3 length is 12 residues. The ends were cut back, 7 bases at V and 4 bases at J, with 8 bases in the middle. Germline-derived CDR1 and CDR2 are MDHEN and SYDVKM. The CDR3 region has the DNA TGTGCCAGCACCTCCCCCGGAAACACCATATATTTT. Its translation: CASTSPGNTIYF.

The chain recombines TRBV7-3 with TRBJ2-5; 13 bases are shared with TRBD2. V was clipped by 5 bases and J by 2 bases; unmatched bases: 2. The CDR3 length is 15 residues. Germline CDR1 SGHTA, CDR2 FQGTGA. CDR3 nucleotides: TGTGCCAGCAGCCTGGGACTAGCGGGACAAGAGACCCAGTACTTC. The encoded protein is CASSLGLAGQETQYF.

This chain connects TRBV6-1 to TRBJ2-5; the match to TRBD1 covers 11 bases. This CDR3 contains 15 residues. The ends lost 3 bases at V and 4 bases at J; junction bases unmatched: 4. The V gene's germline CDR1 is MNHNS and CDR2 SASEGT. The CDR3: CASSDGQGAVETQYF. DNA for the CDR3: TGTGCCAGCAGTGATGGACAGGGGGCCGTAGAGACCCAGTACTTC.

The genes are TRBV28 and TRBJ2-7; D not resolved. Germline V CDR1 and CDR2: MDHEN, SYDVKM. Trimming left V 10 bases short and J 0 bases short, with 10 bases between. The CDR3 is 12 residues long. In DNA form, the CDR3 reads TGTGCCACCGGGCGGCACTCCTACGAGCAGTACTTC. Translated: CATGRHSYEQYF.

The V gene is TRBV18, the J gene TRBJ2-5; 9 bases align to TRBD2. The germline V gene encodes CDR1 KGHSH and CDR2 LQKENI. The V gene end was trimmed by 6 bases and the J gene end by 4 bases; junction bases not matched to a gene: 18. This CDR3 region has 18 residues. Here the CDR3 DNA reads TGTGCCAGCTCCCCGAGGGACCTTAGCGGGAGCTCCGGAGAGACCCAGTACTTC. It codes for CASSPRDLSGSSGETQYF.

The gene calls are TRBV6-5 and TRBJ1-4; perhaps TRBD1 as D (5 bases). The germline gives CDR1 MNHEY, CDR2 SVGAGI. This CDR3 spans 16 amino acids. The V and J ends lost 0 bases and 6 bases respectively, with 14 bases between them. The CDR3 sequence is CASSYSTAGADEKLFF. The DNA for the CDR3 is TGTGCCAGCAGTTACTCGACGGCCGGGGCGGATGAAAAACTGTTTTTT.

The rearrangement links TRBV28 to TRBJ1-6, with D possibly being TRBD1 (5 bases). Germline-derived CDR1 and CDR2 are MDHEN and SYDVKM. The V and J ends lost 3 bases and 6 bases respectively, with 9 bases between them. The CDR3 runs 14 residues. This CDR3 reads CASSLAGVNSPLHF. CDR3 nucleotides: TGTGCCAGCAGTTTGGCGGGGGTTAATTCACCCCTCCACTTT.

The chain employs TRBV28 and TRBJ2-7; no clear D. This CDR3 is 14 amino acids long. V was pared by 7 bases and J by 2 bases, with 15 bases between. Germline CDR1 is MDHEN and CDR2 is SYDVKM. The chain's CDR3 is CASTSGSATYEQYF. The DNA of the CDR3 is TGTGCCAGCACCTCTGGGTCGGCTACCTACGAGCAGTACTTC.

The V gene is TRBV5-5, the J gene TRBJ2-3, with no clear D. The CDR3 is 13 residues long. V lost 0 bases, J lost 2 bases, and 4 bases lay in between. Germline V gives CDR1 SGHKS, CDR2 YYEKEE (reference sequence). The CDR3 loop is CASSLADTDTQYF. CDR3 sequence (DNA): TGTGCCAGCAGCTTGGCAGACACAGATACGCAGTATTTT.

The chain couples TRBV24-1 to TRBJ2-7; the D gene is possibly TRBD2 (6 bases). The germline V gene has CDR1 KGHDR and CDR2 SFDVKD. V was trimmed by 3 bases and J by 9 bases, leaving 11 bases between them. The CDR3 contains 12 residues. This CDR3 reads CATSDHLGGQYF. The CDR3 region has the DNA TGTGCCACCAGTGATCACCTGGGGGGGCAGTACTTC.

V gene TRBV6-1 combines with J gene TRBJ2-7; D call uncertain. Per the germline V gene, CDR1 is MNHNS and CDR2 is SASEGT. Trimming stripped 2 bases from V and 4 bases from J, with 15 bases between. This CDR3 has 15 residues. The CDR3 is CASSEFPGVSYEQYF. In nucleotides, the CDR3 is TGTGCCAGCAGTGAATTCCCAGGCGTTTCGTACGAGCAGTACTTC.

This rearrangement joins TRBV28 to TRBJ2-7; 9 bases fit TRBD2. V lost 6 bases to trimming and J lost 9 bases; unmatched junction nucleotides: 9. This CDR3 has 13 residues. CDR1 and CDR2 (germline): MDHEN, SYDVKM. CDR3: CASSRSGRPPQYF. CDR3 sequence (DNA): TGTGCCAGCAGCCGGAGCGGGAGGCCCCCGCAGTACTTC.

The rearrangement uses TRBV28 and TRBJ1-4, with D maybe TRBD1 (6 bases). V was cut by 4 bases and J by 7 bases, with 13 bases left in between. CDR1 MDHEN and CDR2 SYDVKM come from the germline V gene. CDR3 length: 14 residues. CDR3 sequence reads: CASSSLRGGEKLFF. For the CDR3, the DNA is TGTGCCAGCAGTTCTCTCAGGGGAGGTGAAAAACTGTTTTTT.

This rearrangement joins TRBV28 to TRBJ1-5; D is perhaps TRBD1 (6 bases). With 3 bases removed from V and 2 bases from J, the gap between germline ends came to 8 bases. Germline assignment: CDR1 MDHEN and CDR2 SYDVKM. CDR3 length equals 14 residues. The CDR3 region is CASSFGQRNQPQHF. The CDR3 region has the DNA TGTGCCAGCAGTTTCGGACAGCGCAATCAGCCCCAGCATTTT.

V is TRBV6-5 and J is TRBJ2-1; TRBD2 matches 10 bases. The J segment lost 2 bases and the V segment lost 6 bases, leaving 4 bases of the junction unmatched. The germline V gene has CDR1 MNHEY and CDR2 SVGAGI. This CDR3 is built from 15 residues. The CDR3 nucleotides read TGTGCCAGCAGCCTTCTAGCGGGAGCCTACAATGAGCAGTTCTTC. The encoded protein is CASSLLAGAYNEQFF.

The CDR3 sequence: CASSQRLAAAYNEQFF. Here the CDR3 DNA reads TGTGCCAGCAGCCAGAGACTAGCGGCTGCCTACAATGAGCAGTTCTTC. The rearrangement joins TRBV14 to TRBJ2-1; 9 bases agree with TRBD2. The CDR3 length is 16 residues. Germline values: CDR1 SGHDN, CDR2 FVKESK. With 3 bases clipped from V and 2 bases from J, the junction kept 5 bases outside the gene matches. Complete variable domain (other parts from reference TRBV14 and TRBJ2-1): EAGVTQFPSHSVIEKGQTVTLRCDPISGHDNLYWYRRVMGKEIKFLLHFVKESKQDESGMPNNRFLAERTGGTYSTLKVQPAELEDSGVYFCASSQRLAAAYNEQFFGPGTRLTVL.

The chain combines TRBV10-2 with TRBJ2-1; TRBD1 aligns across 8 bases. J was trimmed by 7 bases and V by 8 bases; bases with no gene match: 7. CDR3 length: 13 amino acids. Germline assignment: CDR1 WSHSY and CDR2 SAAADI. The CDR3 DNA reads as TGCGCCAGCGGACAGGGCTTAGGTAATGAGCAGTTCTTC. Amino acid sequence: CASGQGLGNEQFF.

The rearrangement links TRBV3-1 (or the pseudogene TRBV3-2) to TRBJ1-2, with D hard to call. The germline V and J ends were trimmed by 3 bases and 3 bases, with 2 bases remaining between them. Per germline, CDR1 LGHDT and CDR2 YNNKEL (reference sequence). The CDR3 loop spans 11 amino acids. The CDR3, as DNA: TGTGCCAGCAGCCAGTACTATGGCTACACCTTC. Its protein product is CASSQYYGYTF.

V usage is TRBV28 and J usage is TRBJ2-5; either TRBD1 or TRBD2 may fit D (6 bases each). Germline V gives CDR1 MDHEN, CDR2 SYDVKM. V was clipped by 7 bases and J by 1 base, with 16 bases between them. The CDR3 sequence is 15 residues long. The CDR3 DNA reads as TGTGCCAGCACCCCGGGGGCGGGGCGCCAAGAGACCCAGTACTTC. This translates into CASTPGAGRQETQYF. The whole variable domain, remainder taken from reference TRBV28 and TRBJ2-5, is DVKVTQSSRYLVKRTGEKVFLECVQDMDHENMFWYRQDPGLGLRLIYFSYDVKMKEKGDIPEGYSVSREKKERFSLILESASTNQTSMYLCASTPGAGRQETQYFGPGTRLLVL.

V gene TRBV28 combines with J gene TRBJ1-1; TRBD1 is a possible D gene (6 bases). This CDR3 is 15 amino acids long. Per the germline V gene, CDR1 is MDHEN and CDR2 is SYDVKM. With 5 bases removed from V and 3 bases from J, the gap between germline ends came to 16 bases. The CDR3 DNA is TGTGCCAGCAGTCTTGACGGGGGCGGCGACACTGAAGCTTTCTTT. Protein product: CASSLDGGGDTEAFF. The full variable domain, with the rest looked up from reference TRBV28 and TRBJ1-1, is DVKVTQSSRYLVKRTGEKVFLECVQDMDHENMFWYRQDPGLGLRLIYFSYDVKMKEKGDIPEGYSVSREKKERFSLILESASTNQTSMYLCASSLDGGGDTEAFFGQGTRLTVV.

This clone came up once. J is TRBJ2-1 and V is TRBV19; D is tentatively TRBD1 or TRBD2 (5 bases each). From germline, CDR1 is LNHDA and CDR2 SQIVND (reference sequence). The V and J ends lost 8 bases and 5 bases respectively, with 10 bases between them. This CDR3 region has 12 residues. The CDR3 here is CASGGRHNEQFF. In DNA form, the CDR3 reads TGTGCCAGTGGGGGTCGTCACAATGAGCAGTTCTTC.

The V gene is TRBV10-3, the J gene TRBJ1-3; the D gene is possibly TRBD1 (5 bases). This CDR3 contains 14 residues. Between the trimmed V and J ends, which lost 8 bases and 0 bases, there was a span of 11 bases. Germline V gene data show CDR1 as ENHRY and CDR2 as SYGVKD. The CDR3 DNA is TGTGCCATCCGACAGACCAACTCTGGAAACACCATATATTTT. Encoded protein: CAIRQTNSGNTIYF.

In its sample, this clone was seen once. The chain uses TRBV9 and TRBJ2-3; perhaps TRBD2 as D (6 bases). V lost 0 bases and J lost 0, with 8 bases in between. Germline-derived CDR1 and CDR2 are SGDLS and YYNGEE. This CDR3 has 15 amino acids. The CDR3 bases are TGTGCCAGCAGCGTAGTAGGGACTAGCACAGATACGCAGTATTTT. This codes for CASSVVGTSTDTQYF.

This chain joins TRBV5-6 and TRBJ2-7; tentative D call: TRBD2 (5 bases). The CDR3 is 14 amino acids. Germline V gives CDR1 SGHDT, CDR2 YYEEEE. The V end lost 0 bases, the J end lost 7 bases, and 14 bases lay between the germline ends. The CDR3: CASSLVQRAGEQYF. CDR3 sequence (DNA): TGTGCCAGCAGCTTGGTACAGAGGGCGGGTGAGCAGTACTTC.

The CDR3 sequence: CASSDGQGPNYGYTF. DNA for the CDR3: TGTGCCAGCAGTGACGGACAGGGCCCTAACTATGGCTACACCTTC. V is TRBV6-4 and J is TRBJ1-2; 8 bases fit TRBD1. The CDR3 is 15 residues long. CDR1 and CDR2 from the germline V gene are MRHNA and SNTAGT. V lost 2 bases to trimming and J lost 0 bases; unmatched junction nucleotides: 2.

The chain joins TRBV6-4 to TRBJ2-1; D possibly corresponds to TRBD1 (5 bases). This CDR3 has 15 residues. Germline lookup yields CDR1 MRHNA and CDR2 SNTAGT. Trimming removed 5 bases from V and 3 bases from J, with 14 bases in between. The CDR3 sequence: CASSIATDLYNEQFF. CDR3 DNA sequence: TGTGCCAGCAGTATCGCGACAGACCTCTACAATGAGCAGTTCTTC.